The 29 T cell receptor beta chains given below trace back to one sample, sequenced in a study of blood T cell repertoires in COVID-19. Libraries were prepared by immunoSEQ multiplex PCR; TCRdb keeps only in-frame clonotypes and omits some of them. The data hold some 100,000 clones, with 80% to 90% observed a single time. The sequencing input was peripheral blood. The receptors originated from a human donor in a cohort sampled during active COVID-19.

In its sample, this clone was seen a few times. The chain is built from TRBV5-8 and TRBJ1-6; D is ambiguous. The CDR3 totals 18 residues. The germline V gene encodes CDR1 SGHTS and CDR2 YDEGEE. Deletions cut 3 bases from V and 6 bases from J, with 22 bases between. CDR3 DNA: TGTGCCAGCAGCTCAACAGTCTTTGTCCGGGAGCGTAATTCACCCCTCCACTTT. This translates into CASSSTVFVRERNSPLHF. The entire variable domain, with the rest obtained from reference TRBV5-8 and TRBJ1-6, is as follows: EAGVTQSPTHLIKTRGQQATLRCSPISGHTSVYWYQQALGLGLQFLLWYDEGEERNRGNFPPRFSGRQFPNYSSELNVNALELEDSALYLCASSSTVFVRERNSPLHFGNGTRLTVT.

This clone appeared many times. The V and J genes are TRBV27 and TRBJ1-2, with D uncertain. Trimming left V 2 bases short and J 0 bases short, with 10 bases between. The length of the CDR3 is 15 residues. From germline, CDR1 is MNHEY and CDR2 SMNVEV (reference sequence). As DNA, the CDR3 is TGTGCCAGCAGTTTAGCAGGTTCCGCTAACTATGGCTACACCTTC. Translated, it gives CASSLAGSANYGYTF.

In its sample, this clone was seen once. V usage is TRBV28 and J usage is TRBJ1-2; D gene ambiguous. This CDR3 has 11 residues. Germline CDR1 is MDHEN and CDR2 is SYDVKM. V lost 4 bases and J 8 bases, leaving 8 bases between the germline ends. The CDR3 region has the DNA TGTGCCAGCAGTTCCCCGAGGGGCTACACCTTC. Translated: CASSSPRGYTF.

This clone was seen only a few times. This chain connects TRBV7-2 to TRBJ1-1; a possible D gene is TRBD1 (5 bases). Trimming took off 2 bases at V and 5 bases at J, with 15 bases between the two ends. The CDR3 has 15 residues. Germline values: CDR1 SGHTA, CDR2 FQGNSA. The CDR3 DNA follows: TGTGCCAGCAGCTTATTCAGGGATCCCGGGACTGAAGCTTTCTTT. Encoded protein: CASSLFRDPGTEAFF.

This chain uses TRBV5-1 with TRBJ2-7, with D possibly TRBD2 on 5 matching bases. Germline CDR1 SGHRS, CDR2 YFSETQ. The CDR3 contains 14 residues. V was clipped by 2 bases and J by 0 bases, with 9 bases between them. CDR3: CASSLYGLSYEQYF. The CDR3 coding sequence is TGCGCCAGCAGCTTATACGGACTCTCCTACGAGCAGTACTTC.

V usage is TRBV5-4 and J usage is TRBJ2-1; TRBD2 aligns across 7 bases. V shed 1 base, J shed 3 bases, and the junction held 4 bases outside the gene matches. Germline V CDR1 and CDR2: SGHNT, YYREEE (reference sequence). The CDR3 runs to 15 residues. CDR3 protein: CASSLWSGGYNEQFF. The CDR3 DNA follows: TGTGCCAGCAGCTTGTGGTCGGGGGGCTACAATGAGCAGTTCTTC.

V is TRBV10-3 and J is TRBJ1-3, with D uncertain. The CDR3 covers 12 residues. V lost 7 bases and J 7 bases, leaving 11 bases between the germline ends. Germline V gives CDR1 ENHRY, CDR2 SYGVKD. CDR3 in amino acids: CAITGNWNTIYF. As DNA, the CDR3 is TGTGCCATCACGGGGAATTGGAACACCATATATTTT.

J is TRBJ2-7 and V is TRBV6-5, with 11 positions matching TRBD1. Looked up from germline, CDR1 is MNHEY and CDR2 is SVGAGI. V lost 10 bases to trimming and J lost 7 bases; unmatched junction nucleotides: 9. The CDR3 spans 13 residues. The CDR3 region has the DNA TGTGCCAACAAGCGGACAGGGGGCCATGAGCAGTACTTC. Encoded protein: CANKRTGGHEQYF.

This rearrangement joins TRBV11-2 to TRBJ1-2; D is perhaps TRBD1 (5 bases). The CDR3 sequence is 13 residues long. Looked up from germline, CDR1 is SGHAT and CDR2 is FQNNGV. Trimming took 1 base from V and 4 from J, leaving 7 bases between them. In DNA, the CDR3 is TGTGCCAGCAGCTTAGGGGGCCCCTATGGCTACACCTTC. It specifies CASSLGGPYGYTF.

V and J are TRBV2 and TRBJ1-6, with TRBD1 matching 10 bases. The CDR3 has 15 amino acids. Germline V CDR1 and CDR2: SNHLY, FYNNEI. Losses at the gene ends were 6 bases for V and 4 bases for J; bases not matched to a gene: 3. Here the CDR3 reads CASRGQGVYNSPLHF. The CDR3 DNA reads TGTGCCAGCAGAGGACAGGGGGTGTATAATTCACCCCTCCACTTT.

This clone appeared once. The rearrangement links TRBV13 to TRBJ1-2; possibly TRBD1 for D (6 bases). Germline CDR1 reads PRHDT; CDR2 reads FYEKMQ (reference sequence). V was cut by 1 base and J by 8 bases, with 14 bases left in between. This CDR3 region has 14 residues. DNA for the CDR3: TGTGCCAGCAGCTTAGTGGCGGGGGCTGGCGGCTACACCTTC. Its translation: CASSLVAGAGGYTF.

The chain uses TRBV28 and TRBJ1-2, with a possible D match to TRBD1 (6 bases). Germline CDR1 and CDR2: MDHEN and SYDVKM. V lost 6 bases, J lost 8 bases, and 13 bases lay in between. This CDR3 comprises 12 residues. In nucleotides, the CDR3 is TGTGCCAGCAGCCTCAACAGGGACGGCTACACCTTC. Translating it yields CASSLNRDGYTF.

In this sample, this clone turned up once. The chain is built from TRBV7-3 and TRBJ2-5, with D possibly TRBD2 on 6 matching bases. Trimming pared 5 bases from V and 7 bases from J, leaving 17 bases between. This CDR3 is built from 14 residues. Per germline, CDR1 SGHTA and CDR2 FQGTGA. DNA for the CDR3: TGTGCCAGCAGCCCGGGACTGAGGCCTGGGACCCAGTACTTC. This codes for CASSPGLRPGTQYF. The full variable domain, in which reference TRBV7-3 and TRBJ2-5 provide the parts outside the CDR3, is GAGVSQTPSNKVTEKGKYVELRCDPISGHTALYWYRQSLGQGPEFLIYFQGTGAADDSGLPNDRFFAVRPEGSVSTLKIQRTERGDSAVYLCASSPGLRPGTQYFGPGTRLLVL.

This chain links TRBV29-1 with TRBJ1-1; the D gene is possibly TRBD1 (6 bases). Trimming cost V 5 bases and J 2 bases, with 9 bases left between them. CDR1 SQVTM and CDR2 ANQGSEA come from the germline V gene. The CDR3 totals 12 residues. The CDR3: CSVRDINTEAFF. In DNA, the CDR3 is TGCAGCGTTCGGGACATAAACACTGAAGCTTTCTTT.

CDR3 nucleotide sequence: TGTGCCAGCAGCTCCCTTGCTCGACAGCTTGAAGCTTTCTTT. Amino acids: CASSSLARQLEAFF. The chain couples TRBV7-9 to TRBJ1-1; possibly TRBD1 for D (5 bases). CDR1 and CDR2 from the germline V gene are SEHNR and FQNEAQ (reference sequence). Deletions cut 4 bases from V and 7 bases from J, with 16 bases between. The CDR3 has 14 residues. The full variable domain, rest sourced from reference TRBV7-9 and TRBJ1-1, is DTGVSQNPRHKITKRGQNVTFRCDPISEHNRLYWYRQTLGQGPEFLTYFQNEAQLEKSRLLSDRFSAERPKGSFSTLEIQRTEQGDSAMYLCASSSLARQLEAFFGQGTRLTVV.

V usage is TRBV19 and J usage is TRBJ1-5, with TRBD1 matching over 10 bases. The ends lost 6 bases at V and 5 bases at J; junction bases unmatched: 1. Germline V lookup: CDR1 LNHDA, CDR2 SQIVND (reference sequence). CDR3 length: 13 amino acids. The CDR3 here is CASSGTGDQPQHF. CDR3 nucleotide sequence: TGTGCCAGTAGCGGGACAGGGGATCAGCCCCAGCATTTT.

V usage is TRBV16 and J usage is TRBJ2-7; 7 bases fit TRBD1. This CDR3 is built from 15 residues. Germline V gene sequence: CDR1 KGHSY, CDR2 FQNENV. Germline trimming cut 2 bases from V and 3 bases from J; bases unmatched to any gene: 7. The CDR3 loop reads CASSQTGQIFYEQYF. The DNA for the CDR3 is TGTGCCAGCAGCCAAACGGGACAGATATTCTACGAGCAGTACTTC.

The chain couples TRBV7-8 to TRBJ2-5, with TRBD1 identical over 8 bases. Germline V gene sequence: CDR1 SGHVS, CDR2 FQNEAQ. This CDR3 is built from 15 residues. The trim removed 5 bases at V and 1 base at J, leaving 6 bases unmatched. CDR3 nucleotide sequence: TGTGCCAGCAGCCCTATCGGACAGGGCCAAGAGACCCAGTACTTC. Encoded protein: CASSPIGQGQETQYF.

V and J are TRBV5-6 and TRBJ2-5; 9 nucleotides agree with TRBD1. Germline assignment: CDR1 SGHDT and CDR2 YYEEEE. The CDR3 is 15 residues long. Losses at the gene ends were 4 bases for V and 5 bases for J; bases not matched to a gene: 9. The CDR3 nucleotides are TGTGCCAGCAGCGGACCACAGGGGGCGCAGGAGACCCAGTACTTC. Its translation: CASSGPQGAQETQYF.

The chain links TRBV5-5 to TRBJ2-7, with D possibly TRBD1 on 6 matching bases. The CDR3 covers 16 residues. V lost 4 bases, J lost 3 bases, and 20 bases lay in between. The germline V gene has CDR1 SGHKS and CDR2 YYEKEE (reference sequence). This CDR3 is CASSPRGGLGGYEQYF. DNA for the CDR3: TGTGCCAGCAGCCCCAGGGGCGGCTTAGGGGGCTACGAGCAGTACTTC.

The V gene is TRBV7-2, the J gene TRBJ2-7; the match to TRBD2 covers 9 bases. Germline V CDR1 and CDR2: SGHTA, FQGNSA. This CDR3 spans 14 amino acids. After removal of 1 base from V and 6 bases from J, the junction contained 4 bases not matched to a gene. The CDR3 bases are TGTGCCAGCAGCTTAGAGGCGGGGGGGCCCGAGCAGTACTTC. This gives the protein CASSLEAGGPEQYF.

The chain uses TRBV27 and TRBJ1-4; no clear D gene. The CDR3 is 15 amino acids. Germline-derived CDR1 and CDR2 are MNHEY and SMNVEV (reference sequence). Between the trimmed V and J ends, which lost 6 bases and 8 bases, there was a span of 19 bases. The CDR3 DNA follows: TGTGCCAGCAGGACGGGTTTTCTGGTATCAGAAAAACTGTTTTTT. Residues: CASRTGFLVSEKLFF.

The chain has TRBV3-1 (or the pseudogene TRBV3-2) and TRBJ1-1, with TRBD1 identical over 8 bases. This CDR3 is 13 amino acids long. The ends lost 2 bases at V and 9 bases at J; junction bases unmatched: 5. Germline V lookup: CDR1 LGHDT, CDR2 YNNKEL (reference sequence). The CDR3 sequence: CASSQLQGAQAFF. DNA for the CDR3: TGTGCCAGCAGCCAACTGCAGGGGGCACAAGCTTTCTTT.

This chain uses TRBV6-4 with TRBJ2-6; maybe TRBD2 (5 bases). The germline V gene has CDR1 MRHNA and CDR2 SNTAGT. The CDR3 covers 15 residues. V lost 6 bases to trimming and J lost 0 bases, with 9 bases between them. The CDR3 reads CASSQDSSGANVLTF. CDR3 in DNA: TGTGCCAGCAGCCAGGACTCCTCTGGGGCCAACGTCCTGACTTTC.

The rearrangement joins TRBV27 to TRBJ2-3, with D possibly matching TRBD1 (6 bases). Deletions cut 5 bases from V and 1 base from J, with 7 bases between. Germline lookup yields CDR1 MNHEY and CDR2 SMNVEV (reference sequence). This CDR3 comprises 13 residues. The CDR3 spells CASSRTGTDTQYF. The CDR3 DNA is TGTGCCAGCAGTCGGACAGGCACAGATACGCAGTATTTT.

In its sample, this clone was seen a few times. The rearrangement joins TRBV4-3 to TRBJ2-7; a possible D gene is TRBD1 (6 bases). The CDR3 totals 13 residues. The germline V gene has CDR1 LGHNA and CDR2 YSLEER. V was clipped by 1 base and J by 4 bases, with 8 bases between them. Here the CDR3 reads CASSQVQGYEQYF. Here the CDR3 DNA reads TGCGCCAGCAGCCAAGTACAGGGATACGAGCAGTACTTC.

This chain uses TRBV18 with TRBJ2-1; 12 bases map to TRBD2. CDR1 and CDR2 from the germline V gene are KGHSH and LQKENI. Trimming cost V 0 bases and J 8 bases; bases outside gene matches: 8. CDR3 length: 17 amino acids. The CDR3 sequence: CASSPPGLAGGPYEQFF. CDR3 DNA: TGTGCCAGCTCACCACCAGGGCTAGCGGGGGGGCCCTATGAGCAGTTCTTC.

The chain employs TRBV11-2 and TRBJ2-7; D may be TRBD1 (5 bases). V lost 1 base, J lost 2 bases, and 12 bases lay in between. There are 15 residues in the CDR3. CDR1 is SGHAT, CDR2 FQNNGV, per germline. As DNA, the CDR3 is TGTGCCAGCAGCTTAGTATCAGGGTCAACCTACGAGCAGTACTTC. Amino acid sequence: CASSLVSGSTYEQYF.

The chain is built from TRBV28 and TRBJ1-5; weak D call: TRBD1 (5 bases). Germline CDR1 reads MDHEN; CDR2 reads SYDVKM. The CDR3 runs 15 residues. Trimming left V 8 bases short and J 7 bases short, with 21 bases between. The CDR3 DNA reads as TGTGCCAGCGGATCGCTGGGCGGGACCCACCAGCCCCAGCATTTT. Encoded protein: CASGSLGGTHQPQHF.